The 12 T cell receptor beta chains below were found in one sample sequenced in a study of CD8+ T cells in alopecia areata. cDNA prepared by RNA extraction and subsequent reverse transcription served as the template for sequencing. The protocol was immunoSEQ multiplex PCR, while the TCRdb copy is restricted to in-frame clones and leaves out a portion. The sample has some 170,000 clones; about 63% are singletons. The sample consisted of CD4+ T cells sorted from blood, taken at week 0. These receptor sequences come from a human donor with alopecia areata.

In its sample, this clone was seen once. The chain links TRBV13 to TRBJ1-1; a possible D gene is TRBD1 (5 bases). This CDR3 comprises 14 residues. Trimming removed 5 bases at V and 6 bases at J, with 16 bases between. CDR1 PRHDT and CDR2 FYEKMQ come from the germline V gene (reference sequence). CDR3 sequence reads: CASSPSRVLPEAFF. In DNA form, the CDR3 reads TGTGCCAGCAGCCCATCCAGGGTATTGCCTGAAGCTTTCTTT.

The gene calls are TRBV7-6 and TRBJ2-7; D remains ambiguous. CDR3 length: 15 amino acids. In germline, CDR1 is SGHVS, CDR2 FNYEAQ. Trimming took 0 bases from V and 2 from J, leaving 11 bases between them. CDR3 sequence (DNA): TGTGCCAGCAGCTTAGCCCAAGGGATGGCCTACGAGCAGTACTTC. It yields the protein CASSLAQGMAYEQYF. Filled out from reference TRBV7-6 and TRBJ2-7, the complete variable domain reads GAGVSQSPRYKVTKRGQDVALRCDPISGHVSLYWYRQALGQGPEFLTYFNYEAQQDKSGLPNDRFSAERPEGSISTLTIQRTEQRDSAMYRCASSLAQGMAYEQYFGPGTRLTVT.

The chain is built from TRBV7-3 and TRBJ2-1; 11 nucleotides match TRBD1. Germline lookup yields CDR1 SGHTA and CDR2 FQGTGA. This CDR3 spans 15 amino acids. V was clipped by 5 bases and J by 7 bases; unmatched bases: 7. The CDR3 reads CASSRGTGGRNEQFF. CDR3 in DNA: TGTGCCAGCAGCCGAGGGACAGGGGGTAGAAATGAGCAGTTCTTC.

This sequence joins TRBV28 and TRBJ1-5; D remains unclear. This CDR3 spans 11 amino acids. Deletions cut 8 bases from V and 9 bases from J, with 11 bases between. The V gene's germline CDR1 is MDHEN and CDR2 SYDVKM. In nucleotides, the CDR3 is TGTGCCAGCGGGCCCAGGTGGCCCCAGCATTTT. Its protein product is CASGPRWPQHF. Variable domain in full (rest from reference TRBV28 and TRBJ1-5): DVKVTQSSRYLVKRTGEKVFLECVQDMDHENMFWYRQDPGLGLRLIYFSYDVKMKEKGDIPEGYSVSREKKERFSLILESASTNQTSMYLCASGPRWPQHFGDGTRLSIL.

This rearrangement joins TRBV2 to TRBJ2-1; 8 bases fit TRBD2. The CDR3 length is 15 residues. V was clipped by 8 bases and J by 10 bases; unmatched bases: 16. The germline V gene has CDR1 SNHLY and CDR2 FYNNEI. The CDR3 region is CASGTGGKGIWEQFF. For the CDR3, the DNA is TGTGCCAGCGGGACGGGAGGGAAGGGAATTTGGGAGCAGTTCTTC.

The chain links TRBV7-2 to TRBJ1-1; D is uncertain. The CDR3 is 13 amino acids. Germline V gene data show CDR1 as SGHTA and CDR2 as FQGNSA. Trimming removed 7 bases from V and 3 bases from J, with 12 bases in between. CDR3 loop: CASTQGGDTEAFF. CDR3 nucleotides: TGTGCCAGCACCCAAGGAGGCGACACTGAAGCTTTCTTT.

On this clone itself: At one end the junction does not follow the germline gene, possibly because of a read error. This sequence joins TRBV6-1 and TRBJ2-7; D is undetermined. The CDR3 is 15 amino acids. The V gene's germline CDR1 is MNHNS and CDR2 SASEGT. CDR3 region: CASSPYFDSSYEHYF. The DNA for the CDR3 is TGTGCCAGCAGTCCGTACTTCGACTCGTCCTACGAGCATTACTTC.

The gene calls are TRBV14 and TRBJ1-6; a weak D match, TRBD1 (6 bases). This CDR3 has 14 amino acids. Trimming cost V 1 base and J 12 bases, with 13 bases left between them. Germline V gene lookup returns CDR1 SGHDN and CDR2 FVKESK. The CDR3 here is CASSQVQGAKPLHF. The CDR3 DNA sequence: TGTGCCAGCAGCCAAGTACAGGGAGCTAAACCCCTCCACTTT. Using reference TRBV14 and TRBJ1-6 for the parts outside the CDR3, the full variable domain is EAGVTQFPSHSVIEKGQTVTLRCDPISGHDNLYWYRRVMGKEIKFLLHFVKESKQDESGMPNNRFLAERTGGTYSTLKVQPAELEDSGVYFCASSQVQGAKPLHFGNGTRLTVT.

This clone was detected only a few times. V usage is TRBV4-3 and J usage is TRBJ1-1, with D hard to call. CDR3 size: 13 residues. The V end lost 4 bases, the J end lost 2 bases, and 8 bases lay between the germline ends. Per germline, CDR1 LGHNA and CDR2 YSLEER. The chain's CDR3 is CASSLLANTEAFF. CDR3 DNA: TGCGCCAGCAGCCTCCTAGCCAACACTGAAGCTTTCTTT.

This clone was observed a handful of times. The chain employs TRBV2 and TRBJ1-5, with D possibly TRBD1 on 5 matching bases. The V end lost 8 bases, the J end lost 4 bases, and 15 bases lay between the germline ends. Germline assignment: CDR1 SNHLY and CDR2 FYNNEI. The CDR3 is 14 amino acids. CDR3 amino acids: CASSQGGANQPQHF. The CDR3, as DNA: TGTGCCAGCTCTCAGGGAGGAGCAAATCAGCCCCAGCATTTT. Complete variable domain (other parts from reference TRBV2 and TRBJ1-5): EPEVTQTPSHQVTQMGQEVILRCVPISNHLYFYWYRQILGQKVEFLVSFYNNEISEKSEIFDDQFSVERPDGSNFTLKIRSTKLEDSAMYFCASSQGGANQPQHFGDGTRLSIL.

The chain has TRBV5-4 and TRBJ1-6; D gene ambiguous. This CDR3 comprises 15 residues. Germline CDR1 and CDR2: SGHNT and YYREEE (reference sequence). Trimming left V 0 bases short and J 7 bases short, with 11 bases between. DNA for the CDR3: TGTGCCAGCAGCTTGGAACCCGGAGGGAATTCACCCCTCCACTTT. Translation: CASSLEPGGNSPLHF.

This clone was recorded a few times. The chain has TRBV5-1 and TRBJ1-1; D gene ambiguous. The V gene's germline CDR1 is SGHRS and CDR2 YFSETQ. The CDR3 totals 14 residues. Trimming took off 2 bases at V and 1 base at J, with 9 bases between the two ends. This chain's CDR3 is CASSLTAKNTEAFF. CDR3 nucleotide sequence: TGCGCCAGCAGCTTAACGGCAAAGAACACTGAAGCTTTCTTT.